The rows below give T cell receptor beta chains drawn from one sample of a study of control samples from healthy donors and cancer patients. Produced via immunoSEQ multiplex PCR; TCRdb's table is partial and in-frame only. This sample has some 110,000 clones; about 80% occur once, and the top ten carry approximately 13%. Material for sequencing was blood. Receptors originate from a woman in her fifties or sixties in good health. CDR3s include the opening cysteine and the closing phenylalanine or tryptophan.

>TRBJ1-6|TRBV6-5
CASRRDREFNSPLHF
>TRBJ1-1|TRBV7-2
CASSSNRGRTEAFF
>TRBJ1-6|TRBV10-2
CASSPGQGGSPLHF
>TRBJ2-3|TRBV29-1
CSVDGLAISDTQYF
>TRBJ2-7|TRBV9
CASSLNGVSYEQYF
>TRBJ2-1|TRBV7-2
CASSLGTNEQFF
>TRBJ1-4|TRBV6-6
CASEGPASEKLFF
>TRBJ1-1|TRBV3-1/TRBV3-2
CASSQGRNTEAFF
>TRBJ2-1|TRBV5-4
CASSLGTSGLNEQFF
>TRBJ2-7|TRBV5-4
CASSSGQGGEQYF
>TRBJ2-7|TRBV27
CASTIAGGPRYEQYF
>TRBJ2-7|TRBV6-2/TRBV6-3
CASSYSVSYEQYF
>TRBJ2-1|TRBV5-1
CASSRGEGTLFSYNEQFF
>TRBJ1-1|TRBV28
CASSGDGREAFF
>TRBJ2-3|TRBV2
CASSSGLAGGNTDTQYF
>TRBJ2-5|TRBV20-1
CSASDRGYPETQYF
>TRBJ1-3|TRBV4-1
CASSPLTRSGNTIYF
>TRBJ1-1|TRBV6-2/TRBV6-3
CASSYSPGRPQPLAFF
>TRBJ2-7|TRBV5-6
CASSFSGGGAYEQYF
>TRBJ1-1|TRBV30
CAWRAGTGGAEAFF
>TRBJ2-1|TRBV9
CASSPASGKYNEQFF
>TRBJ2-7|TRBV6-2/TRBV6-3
CASSLFSSGSHREQYF
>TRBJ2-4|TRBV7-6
CASSLVPPFSSQNIQYF
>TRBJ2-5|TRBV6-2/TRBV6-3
CASSYSRQAQETQYF
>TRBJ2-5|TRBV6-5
CASTTRGRGKETQYF
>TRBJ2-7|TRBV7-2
CASSLRPGPTYEQYF
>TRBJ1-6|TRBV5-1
CASSAGQGLNSPLHF
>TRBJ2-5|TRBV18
CASSPGTRETQYF
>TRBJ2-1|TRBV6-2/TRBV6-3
CASSSPLAGVFHNEQFF
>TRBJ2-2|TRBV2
CASRIAANTGELFF
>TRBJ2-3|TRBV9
CASSFRLAGADTQYF
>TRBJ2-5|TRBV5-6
CASSFPPSGSVETQYF
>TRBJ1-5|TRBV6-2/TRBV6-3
CASSSGQGLNQPQHF
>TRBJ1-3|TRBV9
CASSVGSGWSGNTIYF
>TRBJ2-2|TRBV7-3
CASSLGTNTGELFF
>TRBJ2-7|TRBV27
CASSLVGDEQYF